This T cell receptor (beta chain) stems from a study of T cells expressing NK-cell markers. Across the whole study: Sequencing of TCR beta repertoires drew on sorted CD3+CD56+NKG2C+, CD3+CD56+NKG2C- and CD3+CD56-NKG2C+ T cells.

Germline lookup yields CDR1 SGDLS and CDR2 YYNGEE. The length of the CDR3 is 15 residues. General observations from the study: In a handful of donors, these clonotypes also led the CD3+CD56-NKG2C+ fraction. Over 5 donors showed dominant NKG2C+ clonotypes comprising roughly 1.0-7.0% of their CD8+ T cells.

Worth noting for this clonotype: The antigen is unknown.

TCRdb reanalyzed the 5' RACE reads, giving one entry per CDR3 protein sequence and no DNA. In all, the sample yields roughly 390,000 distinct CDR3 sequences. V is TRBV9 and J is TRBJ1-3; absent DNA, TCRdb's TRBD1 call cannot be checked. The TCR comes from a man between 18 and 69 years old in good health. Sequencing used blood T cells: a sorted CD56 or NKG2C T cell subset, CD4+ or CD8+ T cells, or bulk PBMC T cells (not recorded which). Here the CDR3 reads CASSGTGGARNTIYF.